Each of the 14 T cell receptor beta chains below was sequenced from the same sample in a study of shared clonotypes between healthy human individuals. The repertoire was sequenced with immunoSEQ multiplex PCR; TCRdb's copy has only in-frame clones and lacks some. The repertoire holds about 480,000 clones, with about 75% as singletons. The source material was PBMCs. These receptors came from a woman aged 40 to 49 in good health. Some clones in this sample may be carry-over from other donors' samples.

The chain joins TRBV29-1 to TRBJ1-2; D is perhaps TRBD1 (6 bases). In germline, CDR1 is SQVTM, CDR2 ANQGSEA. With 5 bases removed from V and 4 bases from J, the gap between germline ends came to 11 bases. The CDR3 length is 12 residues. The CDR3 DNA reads TGCAGCGTTTTAGGACAGCTCTATGGCTACACCTTC. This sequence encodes CSVLGQLYGYTF.

Written as DNA, the CDR3 is TGCGCCAGCAGACTTCTGGGGGTGGCGGATACGCAGTATTTT. It codes for CASRLLGVADTQYF. This rearrangement joins TRBV5-1 to TRBJ2-3; possibly TRBD1 or TRBD2 for D (5 bases each). The germline V gene encodes CDR1 SGHRS and CDR2 YFSETQ. The V end lost 5 bases, the J end lost 6 bases, and 16 bases lay between the germline ends. The CDR3 has 14 amino acids. Together with reference TRBV5-1 and TRBJ2-3, the CDR3 gives the full variable domain: KAGVTQTPRYLIKTRGQQVTLSCSPISGHRSVSWYQQTPGQGLQFLFEYFSETQRNKGNFPGRFSGRQFSNSRSEMNVSTLELGDSALYLCASRLLGVADTQYFGPGTRLTVL.

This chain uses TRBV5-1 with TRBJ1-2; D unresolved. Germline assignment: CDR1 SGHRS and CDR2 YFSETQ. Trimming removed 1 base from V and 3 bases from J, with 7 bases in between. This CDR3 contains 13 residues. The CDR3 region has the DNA TGCGCCAGCAGCTTGACAGATCACTATGGCTACACCTTC. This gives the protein CASSLTDHYGYTF.

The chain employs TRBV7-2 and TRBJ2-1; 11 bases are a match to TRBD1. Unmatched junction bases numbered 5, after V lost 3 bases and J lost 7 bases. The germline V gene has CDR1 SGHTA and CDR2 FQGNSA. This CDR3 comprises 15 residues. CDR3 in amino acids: CASSFAGTGGNEQFF. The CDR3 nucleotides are TGTGCCAGCAGCTTCGCCGGGACAGGGGGTAATGAGCAGTTCTTC.

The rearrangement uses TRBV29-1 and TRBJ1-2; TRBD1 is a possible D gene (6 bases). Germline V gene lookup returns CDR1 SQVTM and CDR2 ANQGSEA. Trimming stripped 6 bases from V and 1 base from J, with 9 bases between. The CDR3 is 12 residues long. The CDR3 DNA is TGCAGCGTGAACAGGGTTAACTATGGCTACACCTTC. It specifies CSVNRVNYGYTF.

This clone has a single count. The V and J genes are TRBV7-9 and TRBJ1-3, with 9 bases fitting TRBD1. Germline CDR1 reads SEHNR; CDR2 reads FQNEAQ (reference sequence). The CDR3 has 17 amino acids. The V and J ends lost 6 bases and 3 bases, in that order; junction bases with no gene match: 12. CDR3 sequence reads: CASSRDRRTGVGNTIYF. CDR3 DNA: TGTGCCAGCAGTCGAGATCGTAGGACAGGGGTTGGAAACACCATATATTTT.

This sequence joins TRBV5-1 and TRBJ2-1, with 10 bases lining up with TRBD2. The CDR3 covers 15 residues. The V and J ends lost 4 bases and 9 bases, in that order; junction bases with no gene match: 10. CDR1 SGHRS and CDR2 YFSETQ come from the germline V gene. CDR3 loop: CASSKAGGPGSEQFF. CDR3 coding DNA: TGCGCCAGCAGCAAAGCGGGAGGGCCGGGAAGTGAGCAGTTCTTC.

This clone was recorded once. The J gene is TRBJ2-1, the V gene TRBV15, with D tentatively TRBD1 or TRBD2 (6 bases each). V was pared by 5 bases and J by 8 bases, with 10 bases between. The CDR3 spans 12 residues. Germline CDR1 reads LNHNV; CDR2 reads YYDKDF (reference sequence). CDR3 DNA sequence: TGTGCCACCAGCGAAAGGGGGGATGAGCAGTTCTTC. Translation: CATSERGDEQFF.

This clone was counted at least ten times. Here the CDR3 DNA reads TGCGCCAGCAGCCCACTCCCGGGACCTCACACCGGGGAGCTGTTTTTT. This translates into CASSPLPGPHTGELFF. V and J are TRBV4-3 and TRBJ2-2; the D call may be TRBD1 or TRBD2 (5 bases each). There are 16 residues in the CDR3. The germline CDR1 and CDR2 sequences are LGHNA and YSLEER. V gave up 4 bases and J gave up 3 bases, with 15 bases separating them.

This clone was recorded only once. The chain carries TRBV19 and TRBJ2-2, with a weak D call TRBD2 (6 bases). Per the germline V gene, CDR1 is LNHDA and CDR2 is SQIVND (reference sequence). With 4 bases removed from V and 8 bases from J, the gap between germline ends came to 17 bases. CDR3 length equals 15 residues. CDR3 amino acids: CASSTLSGDGGELFF. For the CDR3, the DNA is TGTGCCAGTAGTACTCTGTCGGGGGACGGGGGGGAGCTGTTTTTT.

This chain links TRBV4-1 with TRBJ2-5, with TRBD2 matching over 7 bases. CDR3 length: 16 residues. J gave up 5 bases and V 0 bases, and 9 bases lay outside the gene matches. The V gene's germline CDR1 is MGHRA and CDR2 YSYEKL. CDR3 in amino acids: CASSQDLGGSGETQYF. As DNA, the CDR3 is TGCGCCAGCAGCCAAGATCTAGGCGGGAGTGGGGAGACCCAGTACTTC.

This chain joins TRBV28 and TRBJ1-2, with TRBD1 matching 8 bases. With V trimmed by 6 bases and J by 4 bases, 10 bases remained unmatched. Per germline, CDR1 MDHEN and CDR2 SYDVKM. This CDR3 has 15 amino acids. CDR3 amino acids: CASSGAGGEAYGYTF. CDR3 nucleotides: TGTGCCAGCAGCGGGGCAGGGGGCGAGGCCTATGGCTACACCTTC.

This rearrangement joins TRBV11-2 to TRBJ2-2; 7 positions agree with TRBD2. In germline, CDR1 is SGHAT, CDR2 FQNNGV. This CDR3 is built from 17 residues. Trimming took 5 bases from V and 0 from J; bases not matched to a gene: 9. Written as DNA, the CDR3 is TGTGCCAGCAGCCCCCGGCCGGGACTACCGAACACCGGGGAGCTGTTTTTT. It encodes CASSPRPGLPNTGELFF. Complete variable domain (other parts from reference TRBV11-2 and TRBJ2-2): EAGVAQSPRYKIIEKRQSVAFWCNPISGHATLYWYQQILGQGPKLLIQFQNNGVVDDSQLPKDRFSAERLKGVDSTLKIQPAKLEDSAVYLCASSPRPGLPNTGELFFGEGSRLTVL.

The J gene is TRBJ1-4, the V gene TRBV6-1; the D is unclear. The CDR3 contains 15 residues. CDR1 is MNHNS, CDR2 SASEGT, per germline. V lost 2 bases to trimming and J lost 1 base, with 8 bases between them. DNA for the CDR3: TGTGCCAGCAGTGAAAACTGGGGAACTAATGAAAAACTGTTTTTT. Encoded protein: CASSENWGTNEKLFF.